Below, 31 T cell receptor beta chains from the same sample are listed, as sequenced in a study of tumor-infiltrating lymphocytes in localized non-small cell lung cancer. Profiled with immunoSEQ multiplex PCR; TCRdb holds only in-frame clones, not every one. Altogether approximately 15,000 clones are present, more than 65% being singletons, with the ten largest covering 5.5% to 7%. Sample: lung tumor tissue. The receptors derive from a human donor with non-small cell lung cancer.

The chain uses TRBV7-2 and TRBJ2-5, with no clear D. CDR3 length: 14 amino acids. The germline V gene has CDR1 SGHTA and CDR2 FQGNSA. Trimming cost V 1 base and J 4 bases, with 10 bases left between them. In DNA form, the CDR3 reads TGTGCCAGCAGCTTAGAGCCTAGTGTAGAGACCCAGTACTTC. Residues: CASSLEPSVETQYF.

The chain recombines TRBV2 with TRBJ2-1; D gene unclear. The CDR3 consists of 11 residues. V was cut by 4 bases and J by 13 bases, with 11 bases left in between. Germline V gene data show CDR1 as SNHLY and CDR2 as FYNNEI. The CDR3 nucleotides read TGTGCCAGCAGTGTTCAAGCGCTTCAGTTCTTC. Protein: CASSVQALQFF. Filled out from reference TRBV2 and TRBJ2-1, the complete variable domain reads EPEVTQTPSHQVTQMGQEVILRCVPISNHLYFYWYRQILGQKVEFLVSFYNNEISEKSEIFDDQFSVERPDGSNFTLKIRSTKLEDSAMYFCASSVQALQFFGPGTRLTVL.

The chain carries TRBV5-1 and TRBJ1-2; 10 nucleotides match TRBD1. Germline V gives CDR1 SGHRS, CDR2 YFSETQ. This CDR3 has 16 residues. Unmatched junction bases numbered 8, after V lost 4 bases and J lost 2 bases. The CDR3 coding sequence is TGCGCCAGCAGCCGGGGACAGGGGTATGAAAACTATGGCTACACCTTC. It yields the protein CASSRGQGYENYGYTF.

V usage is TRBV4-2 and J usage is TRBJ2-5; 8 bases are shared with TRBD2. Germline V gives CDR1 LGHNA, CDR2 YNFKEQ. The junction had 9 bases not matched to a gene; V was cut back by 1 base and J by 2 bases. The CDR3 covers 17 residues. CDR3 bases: TGTGCCAGCAGCCAAGTGGCATCGGGGGGGGGACAAGAGACCCAGTACTTC. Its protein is CASSQVASGGGQETQYF.

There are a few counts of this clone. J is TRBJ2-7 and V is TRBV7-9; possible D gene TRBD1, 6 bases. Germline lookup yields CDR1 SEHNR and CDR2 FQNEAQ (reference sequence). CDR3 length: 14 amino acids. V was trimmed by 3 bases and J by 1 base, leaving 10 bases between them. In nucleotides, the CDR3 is TGTGCCAGCAGCTTGATGACAGGATCCTACGAGCAGTACTTC. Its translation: CASSLMTGSYEQYF.

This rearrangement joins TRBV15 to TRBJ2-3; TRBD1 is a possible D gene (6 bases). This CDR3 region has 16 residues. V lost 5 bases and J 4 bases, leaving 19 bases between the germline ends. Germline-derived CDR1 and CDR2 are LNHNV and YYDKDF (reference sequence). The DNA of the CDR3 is TGTGCCACCAGCGGAAATAGGGACATTTGGGCAGATACGCAGTATTTT. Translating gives CATSGNRDIWADTQYF. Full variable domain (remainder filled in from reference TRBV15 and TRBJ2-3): DAMVIQNPRYQVTQFGKPVTLSCSQTLNHNVMYWYQQKSSQAPKLLFHYYDKDFNNEADTPDNFQSRRPNTSFCFLDIRSPGLGDTAMYLCATSGNRDIWADTQYFGPGTRLTVL.

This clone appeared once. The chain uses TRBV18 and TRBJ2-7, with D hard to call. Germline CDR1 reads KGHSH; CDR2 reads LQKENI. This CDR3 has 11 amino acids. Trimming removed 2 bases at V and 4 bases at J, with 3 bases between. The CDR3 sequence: CASSPGYEQYF. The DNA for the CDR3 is TGTGCCAGCTCACCAGGATACGAGCAGTACTTC.

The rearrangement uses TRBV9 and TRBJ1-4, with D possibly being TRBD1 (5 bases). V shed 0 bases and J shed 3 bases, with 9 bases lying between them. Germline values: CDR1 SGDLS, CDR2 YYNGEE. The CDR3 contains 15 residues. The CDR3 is CASSVGDRPNEKLFF. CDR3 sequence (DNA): TGTGCCAGCAGCGTAGGCGACAGACCTAATGAAAAACTGTTTTTT.

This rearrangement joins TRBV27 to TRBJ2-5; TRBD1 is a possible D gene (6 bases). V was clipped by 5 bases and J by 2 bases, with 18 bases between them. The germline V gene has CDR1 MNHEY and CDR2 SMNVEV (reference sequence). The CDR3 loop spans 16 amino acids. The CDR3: CASSSPMVGQQETQYF. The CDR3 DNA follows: TGTGCCAGCAGTAGCCCCATGGTGGGACAACAAGAGACCCAGTACTTC.

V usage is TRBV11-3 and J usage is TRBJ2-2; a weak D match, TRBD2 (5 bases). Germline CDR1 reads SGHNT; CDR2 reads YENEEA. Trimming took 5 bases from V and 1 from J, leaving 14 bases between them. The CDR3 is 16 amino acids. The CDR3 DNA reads TGTGCCAGCAGCGCCCGACAAAGCGGGAACACCGGGGAGCTGTTTTTT. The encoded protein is CASSARQSGNTGELFF. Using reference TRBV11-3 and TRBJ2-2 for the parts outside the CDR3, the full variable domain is EAGVVQSPRYKIIEKKQPVAFWCNPISGHNTLYWYLQNLGQGPELLIRYENEEAVDDSQLPKDRFSAERLKGVDSTLKIQPAELGDSAVYLCASSARQSGNTGELFFGEGSRLTVL.

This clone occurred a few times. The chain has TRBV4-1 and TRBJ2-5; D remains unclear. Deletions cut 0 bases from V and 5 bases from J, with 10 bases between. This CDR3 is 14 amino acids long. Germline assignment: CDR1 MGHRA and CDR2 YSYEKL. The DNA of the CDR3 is TGCGCCAGCAGCCAAGATCGGTCCGGGGAGACCCAGTACTTC. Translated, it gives CASSQDRSGETQYF.

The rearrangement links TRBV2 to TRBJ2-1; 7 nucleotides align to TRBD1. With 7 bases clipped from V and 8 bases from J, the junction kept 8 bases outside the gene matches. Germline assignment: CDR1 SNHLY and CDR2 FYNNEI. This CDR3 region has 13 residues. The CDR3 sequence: CASKSRGWDEQFF. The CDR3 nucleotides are TGTGCCAGCAAGAGCAGGGGGTGGGATGAGCAGTTCTTC.

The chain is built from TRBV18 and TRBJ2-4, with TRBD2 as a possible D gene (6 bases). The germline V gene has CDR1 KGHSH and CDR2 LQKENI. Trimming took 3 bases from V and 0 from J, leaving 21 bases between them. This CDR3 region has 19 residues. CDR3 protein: CASSPQEGRTLLAKNIQYF. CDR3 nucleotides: TGTGCCAGCTCACCTCAGGAGGGACGGACCCTTTTAGCCAAAAACATTCAGTACTTC. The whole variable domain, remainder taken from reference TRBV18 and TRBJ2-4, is NAGVMQNPRHLVRRRGQEARLRCSPMKGHSHVYWYRQLPEEGLKFMVYLQKENIIDESGMPKERFSAEFPKEGPSILRIQQVVRGDSAAYFCASSPQEGRTLLAKNIQYFGAGTRLSVL.

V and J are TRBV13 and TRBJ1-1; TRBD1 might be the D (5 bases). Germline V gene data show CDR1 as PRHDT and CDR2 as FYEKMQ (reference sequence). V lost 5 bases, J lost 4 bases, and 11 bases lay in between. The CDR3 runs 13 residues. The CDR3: CASSPQTATEAFF. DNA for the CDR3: TGTGCCAGCAGCCCGCAGACAGCCACTGAAGCTTTCTTT.

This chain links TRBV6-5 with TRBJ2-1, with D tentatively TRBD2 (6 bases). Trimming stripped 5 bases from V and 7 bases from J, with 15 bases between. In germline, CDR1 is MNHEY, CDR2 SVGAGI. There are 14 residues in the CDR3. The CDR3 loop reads CASSGGWRGNEQFF. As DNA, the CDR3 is TGTGCCAGCAGTGGAGGATGGAGGGGTAATGAGCAGTTCTTC.

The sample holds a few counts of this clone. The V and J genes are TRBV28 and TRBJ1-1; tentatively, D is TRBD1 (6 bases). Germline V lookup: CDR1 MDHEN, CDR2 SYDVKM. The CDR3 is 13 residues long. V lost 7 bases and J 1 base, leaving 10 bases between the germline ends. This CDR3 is CASKRGANTEAFF. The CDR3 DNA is TGTGCCAGCAAGCGGGGGGCGAACACTGAAGCTTTCTTT.

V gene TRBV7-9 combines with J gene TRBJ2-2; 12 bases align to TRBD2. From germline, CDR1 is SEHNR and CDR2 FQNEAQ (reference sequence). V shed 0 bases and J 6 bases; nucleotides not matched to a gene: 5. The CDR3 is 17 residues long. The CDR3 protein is CASSLATSGSYPGELFF. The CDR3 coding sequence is TGTGCCAGCAGCTTAGCGACTAGCGGGAGTTACCCCGGGGAGCTGTTTTTT.

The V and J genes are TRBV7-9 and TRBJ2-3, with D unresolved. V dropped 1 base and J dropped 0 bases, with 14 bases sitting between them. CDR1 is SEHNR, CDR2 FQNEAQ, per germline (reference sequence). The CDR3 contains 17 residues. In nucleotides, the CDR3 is TGTGCCAGCAGCTTAGGAGCGTGGGGTACTAGCACAGATACGCAGTATTTT. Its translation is CASSLGAWGTSTDTQYF.

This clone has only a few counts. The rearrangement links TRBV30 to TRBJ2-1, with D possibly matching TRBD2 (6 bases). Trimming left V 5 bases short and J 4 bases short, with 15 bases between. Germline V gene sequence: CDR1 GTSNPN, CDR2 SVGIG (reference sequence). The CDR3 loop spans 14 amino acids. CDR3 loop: CAWSQLAGYNEQFF. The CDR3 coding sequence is TGTGCCTGGTCCCAACTAGCAGGATACAATGAGCAGTTCTTC.

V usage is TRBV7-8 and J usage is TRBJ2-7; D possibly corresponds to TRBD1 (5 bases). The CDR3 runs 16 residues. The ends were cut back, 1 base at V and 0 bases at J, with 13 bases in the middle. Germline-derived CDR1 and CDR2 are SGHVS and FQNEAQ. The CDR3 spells CASSLVPDISSYEQYF. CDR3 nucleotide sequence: TGTGCCAGCAGCTTAGTGCCGGACATCTCCTCCTACGAGCAGTACTTC. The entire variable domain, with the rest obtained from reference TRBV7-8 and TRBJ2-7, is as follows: GAGVSQSPRYKVAKRGQDVALRCDPISGHVSLFWYQQALGQGPEFLTYFQNEAQLDKSGLPSDRFFAERPEGSVSTLKIQRTQQEDSAVYLCASSLVPDISSYEQYFGPGTRLTVT.

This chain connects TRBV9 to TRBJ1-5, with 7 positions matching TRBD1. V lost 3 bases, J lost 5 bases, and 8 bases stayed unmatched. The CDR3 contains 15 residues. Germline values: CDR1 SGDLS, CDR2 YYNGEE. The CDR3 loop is CASSASTGVDQPQHF. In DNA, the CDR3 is TGTGCCAGCAGCGCCTCAACAGGGGTCGATCAGCCCCAGCATTTT.

The chain's CDR3 is CASSFGQNSGANVLTF. The CDR3 bases are TGCGCCAGCAGCTTCGGACAGAACTCTGGGGCCAACGTCCTGACTTTC. V is TRBV5-1 and J is TRBJ2-6; D is possibly TRBD1 (6 bases). V lost 2 bases and J 0 bases, leaving 9 bases between the germline ends. The V gene's germline CDR1 is SGHRS and CDR2 YFSETQ. The CDR3 has 16 residues.

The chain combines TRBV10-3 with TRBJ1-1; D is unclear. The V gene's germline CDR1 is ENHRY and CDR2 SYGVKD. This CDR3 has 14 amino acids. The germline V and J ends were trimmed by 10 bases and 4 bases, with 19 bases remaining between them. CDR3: CATKVGRMSTEAFF. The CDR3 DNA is TGTGCCACGAAGGTGGGGAGAATGAGCACTGAAGCTTTCTTT.

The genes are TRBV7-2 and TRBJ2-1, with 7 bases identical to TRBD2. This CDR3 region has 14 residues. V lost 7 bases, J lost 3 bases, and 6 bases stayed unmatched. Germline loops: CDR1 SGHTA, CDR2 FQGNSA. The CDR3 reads CASTRGGSYNEQFF. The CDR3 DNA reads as TGTGCCAGCACCCGTGGCGGGAGCTACAATGAGCAGTTCTTC.

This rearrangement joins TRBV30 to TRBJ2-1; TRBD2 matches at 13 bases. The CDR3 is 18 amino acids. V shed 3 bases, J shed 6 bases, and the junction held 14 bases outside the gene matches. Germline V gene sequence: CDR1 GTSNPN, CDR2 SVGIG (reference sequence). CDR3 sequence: CAWSRLAGGLAARNEQFF. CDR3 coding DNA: TGTGCCTGGAGCAGACTAGCGGGAGGTCTGGCGGCACGCAATGAGCAGTTCTTC.

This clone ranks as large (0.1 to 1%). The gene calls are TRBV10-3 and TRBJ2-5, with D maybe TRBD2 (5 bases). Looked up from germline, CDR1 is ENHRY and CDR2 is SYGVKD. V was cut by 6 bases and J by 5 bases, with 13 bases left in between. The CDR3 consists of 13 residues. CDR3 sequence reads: CAISPDGEETQYF. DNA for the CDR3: TGTGCCATCAGCCCGGACGGGGAGGAGACCCAGTACTTC.

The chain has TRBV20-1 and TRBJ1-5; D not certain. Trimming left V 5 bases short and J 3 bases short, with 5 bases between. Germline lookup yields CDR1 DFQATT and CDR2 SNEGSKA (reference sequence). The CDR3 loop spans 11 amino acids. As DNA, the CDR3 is TGCAGTGCTGGCAACAATCAGCCCCAGCATTTT. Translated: CSAGNNQPQHF.

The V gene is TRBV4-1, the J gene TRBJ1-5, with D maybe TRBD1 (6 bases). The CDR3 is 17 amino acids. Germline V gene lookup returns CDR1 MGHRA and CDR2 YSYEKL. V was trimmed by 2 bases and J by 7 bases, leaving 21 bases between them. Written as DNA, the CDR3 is TGCGCCAGCAGCCAACGACTACCGGGACAATTAATACAGCCCCAGCATTTT. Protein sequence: CASSQRLPGQLIQPQHF.

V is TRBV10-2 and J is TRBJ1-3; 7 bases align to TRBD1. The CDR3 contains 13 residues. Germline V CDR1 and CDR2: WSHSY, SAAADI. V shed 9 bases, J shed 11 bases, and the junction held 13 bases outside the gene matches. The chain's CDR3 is CASRDSPESAIYF. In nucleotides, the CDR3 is TGCGCCAGTAGGGACAGCCCAGAGTCGGCCATATATTTT.

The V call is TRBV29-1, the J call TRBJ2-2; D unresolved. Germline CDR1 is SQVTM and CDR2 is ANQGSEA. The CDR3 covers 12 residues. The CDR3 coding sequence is TGCGCTCAAGAAGGCGTAACCGGGGAGCTGTTTTTT. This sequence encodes CAQEGVTGELFF.

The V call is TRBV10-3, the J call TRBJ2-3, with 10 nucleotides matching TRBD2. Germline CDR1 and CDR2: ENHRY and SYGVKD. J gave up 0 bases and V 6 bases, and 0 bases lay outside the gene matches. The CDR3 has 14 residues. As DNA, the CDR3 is TGTGCCATCAGGACTAGCGGGAGCACAGATACGCAGTATTTT. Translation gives CAIRTSGSTDTQYF.